Included here is one T cell receptor beta chain sequence, with context. As handled by the study authors: Quantification of nucleated cells was approximated via reference gene primer amplification. The data were produced by immunoSEQ multiplex PCR, yet TCRdb's version contains in-frame clones alone and is incomplete. That table furnishes V, J and clone size, whereas the DNA furnished D and trimming. The sample yields 100,000 to 150,000 clones, almost 90% seen once. The data are from a study of blood T cell repertoires in COVID-19. Study context: The United States, Italy and Spain supplied acute and convalescent COVID-19 samples. From T cells, B-cell-depleted T cells, or PBMCs came the material, which was cDNA or gDNA.

Seattle participants joined during active infection and were tracked over time. This CDR3 comprises 14 residues. V gave up 5 bases and J gave up 1 base; unmatched junction bases: 2. Germline CDR1 reads LNHDA; CDR2 reads SQIVND (reference sequence). The sample taken for sequencing was peripheral blood. The rearrangement joins TRBV19 to TRBJ2-3; 8 bases are a match to TRBD2. The clonotype comes from an older woman with COVID-19, enrolled during active disease. The CDR3 region has the DNA TGTGCCAGTAGTTCCGGGGGGGGCACAGATACGCAGTATTTT. This gives the protein CASSSGGGTDTQYF.